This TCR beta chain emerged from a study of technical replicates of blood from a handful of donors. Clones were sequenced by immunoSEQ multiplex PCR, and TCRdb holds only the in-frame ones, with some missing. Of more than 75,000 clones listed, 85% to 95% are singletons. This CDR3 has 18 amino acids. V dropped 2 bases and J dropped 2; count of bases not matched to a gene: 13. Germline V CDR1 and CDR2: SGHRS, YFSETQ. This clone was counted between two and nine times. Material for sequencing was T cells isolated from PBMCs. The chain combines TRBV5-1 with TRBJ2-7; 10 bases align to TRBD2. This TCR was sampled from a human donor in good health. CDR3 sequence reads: CASSFTRQRLAGPYEQYF. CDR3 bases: TGCGCCAGCAGCTTTACGAGACAGCGACTAGCGGGCCCCTACGAGCAGTACTTC. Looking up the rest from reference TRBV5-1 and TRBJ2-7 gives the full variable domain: KAGVTQTPRYLIKTRGQQVTLSCSPISGHRSVSWYQQTPGQGLQFLFEYFSETQRNKGNFPGRFSGRQFSNSRSEMNVSTLELGDSALYLCASSFTRQRLAGPYEQYFGPGTRLTVT.